The clone carrying this T cell receptor (beta chain) was seen many times. V was pared by 3 bases and J by 6 bases, with 4 bases of the junction left unmatched. The CDR3 sequence is 14 residues long. The data originate from a study of T-cell reconstitution after alpha-beta-depleted transplantation in children. Researchers prepared the TCRbeta library using unique molecular identifiers, the study reports. From the PCR reads, TCRdb called clonotypes with MiXCR, one entry per CDR3 protein. The sample has over 150,000 distinct CDR3 sequences, roughly 14% seen once. The TCR comes from a human donor who donated a stem cell graft to a child with acute lymphoblastic leukemia. V gene TRBV12-3 or TRBV12-4 combines with J gene TRBJ2-2; TRBD2 matches 7 bases. The sample here was PBMCs from the stem cell graft donor, taken from the stem cell graft. The CDR3 is CASSFQREAGELFF. CDR3 DNA: TGTGCCAGCAGTTTTCAGCGGGAAGCCGGGGAGCTGTTTTTT.